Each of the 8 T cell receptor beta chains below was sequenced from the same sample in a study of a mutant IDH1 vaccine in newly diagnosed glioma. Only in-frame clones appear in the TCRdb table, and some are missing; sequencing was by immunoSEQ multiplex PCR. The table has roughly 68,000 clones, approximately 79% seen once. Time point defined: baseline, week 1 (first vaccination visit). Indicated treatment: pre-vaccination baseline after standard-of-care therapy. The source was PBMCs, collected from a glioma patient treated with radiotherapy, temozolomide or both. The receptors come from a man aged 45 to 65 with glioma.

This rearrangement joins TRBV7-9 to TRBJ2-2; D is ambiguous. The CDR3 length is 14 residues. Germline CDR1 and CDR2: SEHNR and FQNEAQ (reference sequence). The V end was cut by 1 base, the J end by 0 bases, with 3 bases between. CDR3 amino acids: CASSLVSNTGELFF. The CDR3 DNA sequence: TGTGCCAGCAGCTTAGTGTCGAACACCGGGGAGCTGTTTTTT. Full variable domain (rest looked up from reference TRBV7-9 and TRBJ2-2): DTGVSQNPRHKITKRGQNVTFRCDPISEHNRLYWYRQTLGQGPEFLTYFQNEAQLEKSRLLSDRFSAERPKGSFSTLEIQRTEQGDSAMYLCASSLVSNTGELFFGEGSRLTVL.

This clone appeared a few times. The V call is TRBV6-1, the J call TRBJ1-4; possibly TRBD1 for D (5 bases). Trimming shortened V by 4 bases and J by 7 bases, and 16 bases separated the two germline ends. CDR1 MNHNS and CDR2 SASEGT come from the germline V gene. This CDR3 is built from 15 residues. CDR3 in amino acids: CASSAGRGSGEKLFF. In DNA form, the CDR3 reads TGTGCCAGCAGTGCCGGAAGGGGCTCAGGTGAAAAACTGTTTTTT.

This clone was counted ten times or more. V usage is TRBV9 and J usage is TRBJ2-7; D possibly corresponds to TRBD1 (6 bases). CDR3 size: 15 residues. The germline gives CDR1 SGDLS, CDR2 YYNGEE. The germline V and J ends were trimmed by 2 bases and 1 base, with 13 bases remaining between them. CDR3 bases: TGTGCCAGCAGCGTTGACGACAGGAATTCCTACGAGCAGTACTTC. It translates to CASSVDDRNSYEQYF.

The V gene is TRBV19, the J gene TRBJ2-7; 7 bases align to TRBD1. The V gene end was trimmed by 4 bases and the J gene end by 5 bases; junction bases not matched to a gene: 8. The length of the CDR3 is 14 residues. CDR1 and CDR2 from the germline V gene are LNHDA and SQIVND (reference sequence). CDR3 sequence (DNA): TGTGCCAGTAGTACACAGGGGAGTATGAACGAGCAGTACTTC. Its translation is CASSTQGSMNEQYF. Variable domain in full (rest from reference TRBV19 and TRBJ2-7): DGGITQSPKYLFRKEGQNVTLSCEQNLNHDAMYWYRQDPGQGLRLIYYSQIVNDFQKGDIAEGYSVSREKKESFPLTVTSAQKNPTAFYLCASSTQGSMNEQYFGPGTRLTVT.

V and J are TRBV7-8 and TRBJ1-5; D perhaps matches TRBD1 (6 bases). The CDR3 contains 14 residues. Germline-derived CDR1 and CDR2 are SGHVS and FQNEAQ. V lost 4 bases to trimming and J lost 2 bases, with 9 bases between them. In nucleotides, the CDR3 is TGTGCCAGCAGCTCACAGGGTGGCAATCAGCCCCAGCATTTT. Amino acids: CASSSQGGNQPQHF.

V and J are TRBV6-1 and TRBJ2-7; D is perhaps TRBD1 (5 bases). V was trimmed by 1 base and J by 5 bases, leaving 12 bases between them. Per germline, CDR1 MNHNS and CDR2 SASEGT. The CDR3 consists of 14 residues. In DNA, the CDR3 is TGTGCCAGCAGTGAAGGGTCAGGGTTGAACGAGCAGTACTTC. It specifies CASSEGSGLNEQYF.

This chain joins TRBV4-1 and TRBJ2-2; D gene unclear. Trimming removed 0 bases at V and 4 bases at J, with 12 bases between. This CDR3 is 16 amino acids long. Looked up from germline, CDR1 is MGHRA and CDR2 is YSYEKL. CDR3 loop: CASSQDFQTGTGELFF. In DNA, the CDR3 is TGCGCCAGCAGCCAAGACTTCCAAACGGGCACCGGGGAGCTGTTTTTT.

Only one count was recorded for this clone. In DNA, the CDR3 is TGTGCCAGCAGTTACTCGGGGCAGGGATCGGAGCAGTACTTC. Its protein product is CASSYSGQGSEQYF. The chain employs TRBV6-5 and TRBJ2-7, with TRBD1 as a possible D gene (5 bases). There are 14 residues in the CDR3. Per germline, CDR1 MNHEY and CDR2 SVGAGI. Trimming stripped 0 bases from V and 7 bases from J, with 13 bases between.